These 28 T cell receptor beta chains were all obtained from the same sample, sequenced in a study of blood T cell repertoires in COVID-19. TCRdb's table, derived via immunoSEQ multiplex PCR, lists solely in-frame clones and lacks some. Of more than 80,000 clones listed, about 80% are singletons. Sample: peripheral blood. The receptors stem from a woman in her 70s with acute or convalescent COVID-19.

The chain has TRBV19 and TRBJ1-4, with 8 bases matching TRBD1. The CDR3 has 15 amino acids. Germline CDR1 is LNHDA and CDR2 is SQIVND (reference sequence). V lost 3 bases to trimming and J lost 7 bases; unmatched junction nucleotides: 7. In DNA, the CDR3 is TGTGCCAGTAGTATTGGTCAGGGGGCATTTGAAAAACTGTTTTTT. It specifies CASSIGQGAFEKLFF.

This clone has just one count. The chain joins TRBV29-1 to TRBJ1-2; weak D call: TRBD1 (6 bases). Trimming shortened V by 6 bases and J by 9 bases, and 11 bases separated the two germline ends. CDR1 SQVTM and CDR2 ANQGSEA come from the germline V gene. This CDR3 spans 10 amino acids. The CDR3 reads CSVETGSYTF. CDR3 sequence (DNA): TGCAGCGTGGAAACAGGGAGCTACACCTTC.

The chain combines TRBV5-1 with TRBJ2-1, with a tentative D call TRBD1 (5 bases). Trimming removed 2 bases at V and 8 bases at J, with 14 bases between. This CDR3 has 14 amino acids. The V gene's germline CDR1 is SGHRS and CDR2 YFSETQ. CDR3 amino acids: CASSFPGRVDEQFF. The CDR3 bases are TGCGCCAGCAGCTTCCCAGGCAGGGTGGATGAGCAGTTCTTC.

V and J are TRBV29-1 and TRBJ1-1; D unclear. CDR1 SQVTM and CDR2 ANQGSEA come from the germline V gene. The germline V and J ends were trimmed by 8 bases and 1 base, with 8 bases remaining between them. The CDR3 is 11 amino acids. The CDR3 nucleotides are TGCAGCAAAAGAGAGAACACTGAAGCTTTCTTT. This gives the protein CSKRENTEAFF.

This chain uses TRBV24-1 with TRBJ2-3; a weak D match, TRBD2 (6 bases). The germline V gene encodes CDR1 KGHDR and CDR2 SFDVKD. CDR3 length: 15 amino acids. With 4 bases removed from V and 0 bases from J, the gap between germline ends came to 10 bases. The CDR3 here is CATSDPGRSTDTQYF. The CDR3 DNA sequence: TGTGCCACCAGTGACCCGGGGAGGAGCACAGATACGCAGTATTTT.

This clone has a single count. The CDR3 loop is CASILGLEKYEQYF. The CDR3 DNA is TGTGCCAGCATACTGGGACTCGAGAAATACGAGCAGTACTTC. The rearrangement links TRBV2 to TRBJ2-7, with D possibly TRBD2 on 6 matching bases. The CDR3 is 14 amino acids. Deletions cut 7 bases from V and 4 bases from J, with 17 bases between. Germline CDR1 and CDR2: SNHLY and FYNNEI.

V is TRBV5-1 and J is TRBJ2-7; the match to TRBD1 covers 12 bases. With 2 bases clipped from V and 7 bases from J, the junction kept 10 bases outside the gene matches. From germline, CDR1 is SGHRS and CDR2 YFSETQ. The CDR3 is made up of 16 amino acids. CDR3: CASSLTGTGGLWEQYF. The CDR3 bases are TGCGCCAGCAGCTTAACCGGGACAGGGGGCTTGTGGGAGCAGTACTTC.

The chain joins TRBV30 to TRBJ1-2, with D perhaps matching TRBD1 (6 bases). Trimming pared 5 bases from V and 6 bases from J, leaving 19 bases between. The germline V gene encodes CDR1 GTSNPN and CDR2 SVGIG (reference sequence). The CDR3 totals 14 residues. The DNA for the CDR3 is TGTGCCTGGGGAAAATTCCAGGGGTCGGATGGCTACACCTTC. Encoded protein: CAWGKFQGSDGYTF.

The genes are TRBV15 and TRBJ2-7, with TRBD1 identical over 12 bases. Germline values: CDR1 LNHNV, CDR2 YYDKDF (reference sequence). The junction had 9 bases not matched to a gene; V was cut back by 3 bases and J by 3 bases. The CDR3 is 17 residues long. The CDR3 sequence: CATSSGTGGFDGYEQYF. CDR3 coding DNA: TGTGCCACCAGCAGCGGGACAGGGGGCTTCGACGGCTACGAGCAGTACTTC.

This clone has only a few counts. V and J are TRBV18 and TRBJ1-3; tentative D call: TRBD1 (5 bases). The germline V and J ends were trimmed by 2 bases and 4 bases, with 12 bases remaining between them. CDR3 length: 15 residues. The germline gives CDR1 KGHSH, CDR2 LQKENI. The CDR3 coding sequence is TGTGCCAGCTCACCAGGAGGGGACCGGGGAAACACCATATATTTT. Translation: CASSPGGDRGNTIYF. The full variable domain, rest sourced from reference TRBV18 and TRBJ1-3, is NAGVMQNPRHLVRRRGQEARLRCSPMKGHSHVYWYRQLPEEGLKFMVYLQKENIIDESGMPKERFSAEFPKEGPSILRIQQVVRGDSAAYFCASSPGGDRGNTIYFGEGSWLTVV.

The chain employs TRBV14 and TRBJ2-2; D perhaps matches TRBD1 (6 bases). Trimming took 4 bases from V and 8 from J, leaving 14 bases between them. The CDR3 spans 14 residues. CDR1 is SGHDN and CDR2 is FVKESK in the germline V gene. This CDR3 reads CASSRQAITGELFF. The CDR3 region has the DNA TGTGCCAGCAGCCGACAGGCAATCACAGGGGAGCTGTTTTTT.

J is TRBJ2-7 and V is TRBV5-1; 10 bases fit TRBD1. The junction had 7 bases not matched to a gene; V was cut back by 5 bases and J by 5 bases. Germline CDR1 SGHRS, CDR2 YFSETQ. The CDR3 is 14 residues long. The DNA of the CDR3 is TGCGCCAGCAGTCGGGACAGGGGTAGAGACGAGCAGTACTTC. It encodes CASSRDRGRDEQYF.

The chain recombines TRBV7-8 with TRBJ1-1, with 11 nucleotides matching TRBD1. CDR1 is SGHVS and CDR2 is FQNEAQ in the germline V gene. V dropped 6 bases and J dropped 4; count of bases not matched to a gene: 4. CDR3 length: 14 residues. CDR3 amino acids: CASSWGTGGTEAFF. The DNA of the CDR3 is TGTGCCAGCAGTTGGGGGACAGGGGGCACTGAAGCTTTCTTT.

CDR3 DNA sequence: TGTGCCAGCAGCGTTGACAGGGGGTGGGTTGGCTACACCTTC. Translating it yields CASSVDRGWVGYTF. The V gene is TRBV9, the J gene TRBJ1-2; 9 bases agree with TRBD1. Trimming at V came to 2 bases and at J to 7 bases, leaving 6 bases not matched to a gene. CDR3 size: 14 residues. CDR1 SGDLS and CDR2 YYNGEE come from the germline V gene.

This clone has just a few counts. The rearrangement uses TRBV6-5 and TRBJ1-1; a possible D gene is TRBD1 (5 bases). Germline CDR1 and CDR2: MNHEY and SVGAGI. Deletions cut 7 bases from V and 5 bases from J, with 11 bases between. The CDR3 covers 12 residues. The CDR3 nucleotides are TGTGCCAGCATGTTGCGGGGGACTGAAGCTTTCTTT. Protein product: CASMLRGTEAFF.

The chain employs TRBV3-1 (or the pseudogene TRBV3-2) and TRBJ2-3; perhaps TRBD1 as D (6 bases). V was cut by 1 base and J by 3 bases, with 11 bases left in between. This CDR3 is built from 15 residues. The V gene's germline CDR1 is LGHDT and CDR2 YNNKEL (reference sequence). Here the CDR3 reads CASSQAAGATDTQYF. In DNA, the CDR3 is TGTGCCAGCAGCCAAGCGGCAGGGGCGACAGATACGCAGTATTTT.

The chain joins TRBV13 to TRBJ1-2; 7 bases line up with TRBD1. Germline lookup yields CDR1 PRHDT and CDR2 FYEKMQ (reference sequence). V was clipped by 3 bases and J by 2 bases; unmatched bases: 3. CDR3 size: 14 residues. CDR3 residues: CASSLTGNNYGYTF. The CDR3 nucleotides are TGTGCCAGCAGCTTGACAGGGAACAACTATGGCTACACCTTC.

This clone is a singleton in its sample. The chain has TRBV7-8 and TRBJ1-3, with D possibly matching TRBD1 (5 bases). The length of the CDR3 is 14 residues. V lost 3 bases to trimming and J lost 10 bases, with 16 bases between them. Germline V CDR1 and CDR2: SGHVS, FQNEAQ. In DNA, the CDR3 is TGTGCCAGCAGCTTCTCCAACCGGGGGGATACCATATATTTT. Translating it yields CASSFSNRGDTIYF.

The J gene is TRBJ1-6, the V gene TRBV30, with 7 bases aligning to TRBD1. The CDR3 sequence is 17 residues long. Trimming removed 2 bases from V and 8 bases from J; junction bases left unmatched: 15. Per the germline V gene, CDR1 is GTSNPN and CDR2 is SVGIG (reference sequence). CDR3 sequence (DNA): TGTGCCTGGAGTAAGGGACAGCAGTCGAAAATGGATTCACCCCTCCACTTT. This codes for CAWSKGQQSKMDSPLHF.

This sequence joins TRBV3-1 (or the pseudogene TRBV3-2) and TRBJ2-1, with D unresolved. The CDR3 has 16 residues. Germline CDR1 is LGHDT and CDR2 is YNNKEL (reference sequence). The V and J ends lost 0 bases and 6 bases respectively, with 15 bases between them. The CDR3, as DNA: TGTGCCAGCAGCCAAGATCCGTCCTCTTACTTCAATGAGCAGTTCTTC. Translating gives CASSQDPSSYFNEQFF.

This chain connects TRBV3-1 (or the pseudogene TRBV3-2) to TRBJ2-1, with D possibly matching TRBD2 (5 bases). The CDR3 totals 13 residues. V was shortened by 0 bases and J by 14 bases, with 14 bases between the two germline ends. Germline CDR1 reads LGHDT; CDR2 reads YNNKEL (reference sequence). This CDR3 is CASSQDRGTSEFF. DNA of the CDR3: TGTGCCAGCAGCCAAGATCGGGGAACTAGTGAGTTCTTC.

The V and J genes are TRBV2 and TRBJ2-7; weak D call: TRBD1 (5 bases). The CDR3 runs to 15 residues. Germline V gives CDR1 SNHLY, CDR2 FYNNEI. V was pared by 3 bases and J by 0 bases, with 12 bases between. The CDR3 nucleotides are TGTGCCAGCAGTGATAGGCAGGGAAACTCCTACGAGCAGTACTTC. Its translation: CASSDRQGNSYEQYF.

The CDR3 coding sequence is TGTGCTAGTGGTCGCCCCCAGGACAGGGCGATTGCTGAAGCTTTCTTT. It specifies CASGRPQDRAIAEAFF. The V call is TRBV12-5, the J call TRBJ1-1, with 8 bases that match TRBD1. Germline V gives CDR1 LGHNT, CDR2 FRNRAP. V lost 5 bases and J lost 6; bases outside the gene matches: 14. This CDR3 has 16 residues.

This chain uses TRBV6-2 or TRBV6-3 with TRBJ2-1; 8 bases fit TRBD1. The CDR3 length is 20 residues. Germline V gene sequence: CDR1 MNHEY, CDR2 SVGEGT. The junction had 15 bases not matched to a gene; V was cut back by 2 bases and J by 0 bases. The CDR3 loop is CASSYDLQGATTSSYNEQFF. Here the CDR3 DNA reads TGTGCCAGCAGTTACGATTTGCAGGGGGCTACCACTAGCTCCTACAATGAGCAGTTCTTC.

The chain recombines TRBV5-4 with TRBJ1-3, with 7 nucleotides matching TRBD1. The junction had 4 bases not matched to a gene; V was cut back by 0 bases and J by 1 base. The CDR3 covers 16 residues. Per the germline V gene, CDR1 is SGHNT and CDR2 is YYREEE (reference sequence). The CDR3 DNA is TGTGCCAGCAGCTTGGGGGACAGAGCTTCTGGAAACACCATATATTTT. It codes for CASSLGDRASGNTIYF.

This chain connects TRBV29-1 to TRBJ1-1, with a tentative D call TRBD1 (6 bases). Trimming took 4 bases from V and 5 from J, leaving 14 bases between them. The CDR3 has 13 amino acids. Germline V gene sequence: CDR1 SQVTM, CDR2 ANQGSEA. The CDR3 sequence is CSVADSKLTEAFF. The CDR3 nucleotides read TGCAGCGTTGCGGACAGTAAATTAACTGAAGCTTTCTTT.

The chain recombines TRBV7-3 with TRBJ2-3, with TRBD1 identical over 9 bases. This CDR3 comprises 14 residues. V shed 4 bases, J shed 4 bases, and the junction held 3 bases outside the gene matches. CDR1 SGHTA and CDR2 FQGTGA come from the germline V gene. CDR3 amino acids: CASSSGQGADTQYF. The DNA of the CDR3 is TGTGCCAGCAGCTCGGGACAGGGAGCAGATACGCAGTATTTT. The variable domain in full, with the rest retrieved from reference TRBV7-3 and TRBJ2-3, is GAGVSQTPSNKVTEKGKYVELRCDPISGHTALYWYRQSLGQGPEFLIYFQGTGAADDSGLPNDRFFAVRPEGSVSTLKIQRTERGDSAVYLCASSSGQGADTQYFGPGTRLTVL.

This chain joins TRBV18 and TRBJ1-1; D is undetermined. This CDR3 contains 13 residues. In germline, CDR1 is KGHSH, CDR2 LQKENI. Trimming left V 6 bases short and J 3 bases short, with 11 bases between. In DNA form, the CDR3 reads TGTGCCAGCTCCTTTGGGAGGGACACTGAAGCTTTCTTT. This sequence encodes CASSFGRDTEAFF.